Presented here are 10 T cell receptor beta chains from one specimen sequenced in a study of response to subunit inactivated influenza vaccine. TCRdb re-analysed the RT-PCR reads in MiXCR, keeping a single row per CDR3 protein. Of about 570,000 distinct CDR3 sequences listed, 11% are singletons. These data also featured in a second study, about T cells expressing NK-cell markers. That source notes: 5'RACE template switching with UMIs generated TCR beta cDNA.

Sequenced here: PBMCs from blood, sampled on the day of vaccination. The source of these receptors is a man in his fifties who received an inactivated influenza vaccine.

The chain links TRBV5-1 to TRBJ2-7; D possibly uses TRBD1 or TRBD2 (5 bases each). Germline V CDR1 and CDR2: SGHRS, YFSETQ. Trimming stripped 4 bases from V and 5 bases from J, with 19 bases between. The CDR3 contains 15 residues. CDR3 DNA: TGCGCCAGCAGCAGACCGGGACCCTCCCCCAACGAGCAGTACTTC. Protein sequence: CASSRPGPSPNEQYF.

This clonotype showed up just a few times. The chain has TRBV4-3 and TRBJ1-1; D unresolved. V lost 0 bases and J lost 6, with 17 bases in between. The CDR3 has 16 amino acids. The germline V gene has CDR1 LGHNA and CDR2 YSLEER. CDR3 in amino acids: CASSQDDGLARAEAFF. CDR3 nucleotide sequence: TGCGCCAGCAGCCAAGATGATGGTTTAGCCCGGGCTGAAGCTTTCTTT.

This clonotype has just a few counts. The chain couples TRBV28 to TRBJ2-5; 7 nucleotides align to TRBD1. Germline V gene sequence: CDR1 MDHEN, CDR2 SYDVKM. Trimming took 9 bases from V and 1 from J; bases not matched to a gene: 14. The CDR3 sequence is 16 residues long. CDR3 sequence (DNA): TGTGCCAGTCGTGCCCCGGGACAGCGAATCCAAGAGACCCAGTACTTC. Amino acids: CASRAPGQRIQETQYF.

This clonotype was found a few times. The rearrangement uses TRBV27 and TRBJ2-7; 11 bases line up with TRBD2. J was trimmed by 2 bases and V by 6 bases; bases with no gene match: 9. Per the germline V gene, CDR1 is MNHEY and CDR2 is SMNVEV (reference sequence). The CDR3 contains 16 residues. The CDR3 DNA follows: TGTGCCAGCAGCCCAATTCTAGCGGGGGGAACCTACGAGCAGTACTTC. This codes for CASSPILAGGTYEQYF.

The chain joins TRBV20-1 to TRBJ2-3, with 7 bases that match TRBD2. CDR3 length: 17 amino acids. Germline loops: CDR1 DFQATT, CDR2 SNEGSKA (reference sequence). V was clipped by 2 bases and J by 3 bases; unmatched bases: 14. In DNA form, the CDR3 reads TGCAGTGCTAGATCGACGTATAGGCGGGAGCGTACAGATACGCAGTATTTT. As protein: CSARSTYRRERTDTQYF.

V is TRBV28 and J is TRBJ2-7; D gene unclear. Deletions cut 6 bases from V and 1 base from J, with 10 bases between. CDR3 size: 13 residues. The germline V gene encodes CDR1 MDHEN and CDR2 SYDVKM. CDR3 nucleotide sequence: TGTGCCAGCAGGTGGCGTGCTTCCTACGAGCAGTACTTC. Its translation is CASRWRASYEQYF.

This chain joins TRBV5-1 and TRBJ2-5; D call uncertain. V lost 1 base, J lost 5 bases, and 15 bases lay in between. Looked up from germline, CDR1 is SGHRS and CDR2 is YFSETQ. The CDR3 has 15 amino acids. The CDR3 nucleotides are TGCGCCAGCAGCTTGTCGGCGGAAAAAAGGGAGACCCAGTACTTC. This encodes CASSLSAEKRETQYF.

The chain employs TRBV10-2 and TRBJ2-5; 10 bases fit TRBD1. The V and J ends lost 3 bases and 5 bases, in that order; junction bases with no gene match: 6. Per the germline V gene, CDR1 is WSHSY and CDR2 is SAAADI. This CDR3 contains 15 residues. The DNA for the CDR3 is TGCGCCAGCAGTGACCCGGGACAGGGGAAGGAGACCCAGTACTTC. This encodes CASSDPGQGKETQYF.

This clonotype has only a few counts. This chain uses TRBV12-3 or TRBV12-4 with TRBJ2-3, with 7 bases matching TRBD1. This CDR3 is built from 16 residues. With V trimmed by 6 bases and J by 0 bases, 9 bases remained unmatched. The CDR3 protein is CASRPGGALSTDTQYF. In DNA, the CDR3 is TGTGCCAGCAGACCAGGGGGTGCTTTGAGCACAGATACGCAGTATTTT.

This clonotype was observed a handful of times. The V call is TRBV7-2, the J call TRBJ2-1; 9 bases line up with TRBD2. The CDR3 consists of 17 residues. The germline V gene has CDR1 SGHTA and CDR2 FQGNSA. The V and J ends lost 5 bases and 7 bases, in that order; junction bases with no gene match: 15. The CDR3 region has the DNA TGTGCCAGCAGCAACCAGGGCCTAGCGGGGACACTGAATGAGCAGTTCTTC. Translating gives CASSNQGLAGTLNEQFF.